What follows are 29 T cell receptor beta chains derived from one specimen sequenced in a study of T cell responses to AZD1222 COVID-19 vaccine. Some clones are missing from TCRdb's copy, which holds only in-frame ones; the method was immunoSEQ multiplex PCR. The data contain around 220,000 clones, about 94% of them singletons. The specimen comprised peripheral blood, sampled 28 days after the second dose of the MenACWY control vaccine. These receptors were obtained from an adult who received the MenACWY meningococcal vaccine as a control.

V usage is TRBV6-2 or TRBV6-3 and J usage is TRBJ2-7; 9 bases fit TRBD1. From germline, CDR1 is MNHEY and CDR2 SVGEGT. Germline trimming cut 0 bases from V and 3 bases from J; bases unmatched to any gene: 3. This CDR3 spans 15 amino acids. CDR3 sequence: CASSYSRDRDYEQYF. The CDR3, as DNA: TGTGCCAGCAGTTACTCGAGGGACAGGGACTACGAGCAGTACTTC.

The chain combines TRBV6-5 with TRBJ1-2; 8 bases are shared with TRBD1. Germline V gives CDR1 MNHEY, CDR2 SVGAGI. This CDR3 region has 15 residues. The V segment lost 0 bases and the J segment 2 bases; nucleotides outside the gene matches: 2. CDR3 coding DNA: TGTGCCAGCAGTTACTCCCGGACAGGGAACTATGGCTACACCTTC. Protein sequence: CASSYSRTGNYGYTF.

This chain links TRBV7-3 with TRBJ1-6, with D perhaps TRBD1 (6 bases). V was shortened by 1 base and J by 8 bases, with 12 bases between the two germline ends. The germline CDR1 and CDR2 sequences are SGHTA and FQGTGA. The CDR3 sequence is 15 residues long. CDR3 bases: TGTGCCAGCAGCTTAAAGGAGGGGGGACATTCACCCCTCCACTTT. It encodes CASSLKEGGHSPLHF.

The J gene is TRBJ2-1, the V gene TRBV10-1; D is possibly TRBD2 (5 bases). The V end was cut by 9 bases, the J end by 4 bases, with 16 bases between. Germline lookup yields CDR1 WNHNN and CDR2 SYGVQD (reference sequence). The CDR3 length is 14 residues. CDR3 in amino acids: CASHPREGYNEQFF. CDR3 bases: TGCGCCAGTCACCCTAGAGAGGGATACAATGAGCAGTTCTTC.

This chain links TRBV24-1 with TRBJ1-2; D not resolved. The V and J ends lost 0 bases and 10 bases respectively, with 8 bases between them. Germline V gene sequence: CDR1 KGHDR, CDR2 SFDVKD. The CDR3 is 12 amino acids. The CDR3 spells CATSDLAGPYTF. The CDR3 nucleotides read TGTGCCACCAGTGATTTGGCCGGCCCCTACACCTTC.

The CDR3 bases are TGTGCCAGCAGCAAATACCGGGACGGTGAAGCTTTCTTT. The encoded protein is CASSKYRDGEAFF. V is TRBV11-2 and J is TRBJ1-1; tentatively, D is TRBD1 (5 bases). In germline, CDR1 is SGHAT, CDR2 FQNNGV. V lost 5 bases, J lost 7 bases, and 14 bases lay in between. The CDR3 loop spans 13 amino acids.

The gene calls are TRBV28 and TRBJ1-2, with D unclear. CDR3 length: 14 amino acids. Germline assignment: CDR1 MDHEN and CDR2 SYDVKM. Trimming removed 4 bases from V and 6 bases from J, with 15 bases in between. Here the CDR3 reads CASSSRLGPDGYTF. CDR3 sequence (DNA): TGTGCCAGCAGTTCTAGACTGGGCCCAGATGGCTACACCTTC.

The CDR3 sequence is CASTPGTVREQYF. The CDR3 bases are TGTGCCAGCACCCCGGGGACAGTGCGCGAGCAGTACTTC. The chain couples TRBV2 to TRBJ2-7; the match to TRBD1 covers 7 bases. CDR3 size: 13 residues. Per germline, CDR1 SNHLY and CDR2 FYNNEI. V dropped 7 bases and J dropped 6; count of bases not matched to a gene: 9.

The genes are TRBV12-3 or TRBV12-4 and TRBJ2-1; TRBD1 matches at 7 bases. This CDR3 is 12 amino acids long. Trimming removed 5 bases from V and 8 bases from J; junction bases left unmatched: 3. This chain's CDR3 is CASSTTGYEQFF. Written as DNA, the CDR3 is TGTGCCAGCAGTACGACAGGGTATGAGCAGTTCTTC.

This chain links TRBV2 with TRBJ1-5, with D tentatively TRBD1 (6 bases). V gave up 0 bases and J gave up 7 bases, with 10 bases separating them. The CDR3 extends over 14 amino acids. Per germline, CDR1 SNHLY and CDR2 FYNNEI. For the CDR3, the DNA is TGTGCCAGCAGTGAAGCGCACAGGGAGCAGCCCCAGCATTTT. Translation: CASSEAHREQPQHF.

The CDR3 sequence: CASSNRDVGLANYGYTF. The CDR3 nucleotides are TGTGCCAGTAGTAACCGGGACGTTGGTTTGGCTAACTATGGCTACACCTTC. The gene calls are TRBV19 and TRBJ1-2, with a weak D call TRBD1 (5 bases). Trimming took 4 bases from V and 0 from J, leaving 18 bases between them. The CDR3 sequence is 17 residues long. Per the germline V gene, CDR1 is LNHDA and CDR2 is SQIVND (reference sequence). Complete variable domain (other parts from reference TRBV19 and TRBJ1-2): DGGITQSPKYLFRKEGQNVTLSCEQNLNHDAMYWYRQDPGQGLRLIYYSQIVNDFQKGDIAEGYSVSREKKESFPLTVTSAQKNPTAFYLCASSNRDVGLANYGYTFGSGTRLTVV.

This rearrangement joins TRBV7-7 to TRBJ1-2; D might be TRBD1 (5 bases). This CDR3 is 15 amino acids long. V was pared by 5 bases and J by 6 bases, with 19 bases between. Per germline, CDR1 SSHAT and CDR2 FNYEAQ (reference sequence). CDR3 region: CASSQRSGPGNGYTF. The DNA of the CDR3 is TGTGCCAGCAGCCAGAGGTCGGGGCCGGGGAATGGCTACACCTTC.

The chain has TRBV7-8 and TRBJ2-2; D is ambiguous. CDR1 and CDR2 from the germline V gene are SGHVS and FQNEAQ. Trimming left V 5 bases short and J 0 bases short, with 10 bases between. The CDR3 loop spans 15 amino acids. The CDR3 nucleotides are TGTGCCAGCAGCCTTGGACGTTCGAACACCGGGGAGCTGTTTTTT. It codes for CASSLGRSNTGELFF.

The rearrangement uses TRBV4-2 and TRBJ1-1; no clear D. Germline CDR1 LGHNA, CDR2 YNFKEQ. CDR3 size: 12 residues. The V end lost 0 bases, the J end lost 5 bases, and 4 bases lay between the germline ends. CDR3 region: CASSQDGTEAFF. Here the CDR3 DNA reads TGTGCCAGCAGCCAAGACGGGACTGAAGCTTTCTTT.

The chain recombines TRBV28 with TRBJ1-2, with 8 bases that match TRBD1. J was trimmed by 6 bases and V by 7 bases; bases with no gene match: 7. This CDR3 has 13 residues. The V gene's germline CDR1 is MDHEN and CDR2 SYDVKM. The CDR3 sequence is CASNRDRPNGYTF. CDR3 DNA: TGTGCCAGCAACCGGGACAGGCCTAATGGCTACACCTTC.

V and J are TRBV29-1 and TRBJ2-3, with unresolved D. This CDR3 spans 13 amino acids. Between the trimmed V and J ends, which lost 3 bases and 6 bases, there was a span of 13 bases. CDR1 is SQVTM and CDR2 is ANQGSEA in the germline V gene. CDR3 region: CSVDPENRDTQYF. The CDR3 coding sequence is TGCAGCGTTGATCCAGAGAATCGGGATACGCAGTATTTT.

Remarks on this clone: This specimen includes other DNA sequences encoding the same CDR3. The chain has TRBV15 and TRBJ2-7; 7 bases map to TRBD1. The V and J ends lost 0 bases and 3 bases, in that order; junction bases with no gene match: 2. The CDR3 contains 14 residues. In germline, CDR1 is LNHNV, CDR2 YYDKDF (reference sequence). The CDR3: CATSRDRGSYEQYF. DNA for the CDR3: TGTGCCACCAGCAGAGACAGGGGGAGCTACGAGCAGTACTTC.

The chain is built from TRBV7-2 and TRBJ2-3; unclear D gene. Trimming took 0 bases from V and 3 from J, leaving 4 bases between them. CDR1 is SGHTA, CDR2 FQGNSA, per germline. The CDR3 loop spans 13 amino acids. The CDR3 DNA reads TGTGCCAGCAGCTTAGCGTTTACAGATACGCAGTATTTT. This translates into CASSLAFTDTQYF.

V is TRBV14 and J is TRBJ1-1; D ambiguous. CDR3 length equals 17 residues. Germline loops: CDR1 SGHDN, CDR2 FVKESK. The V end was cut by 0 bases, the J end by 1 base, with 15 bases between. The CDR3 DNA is TGTGCCAGCAGCCAAGAATGGAGCGTTAGTCCGAACACTGAAGCTTTCTTT. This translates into CASSQEWSVSPNTEAFF.

The DNA of the CDR3 is TGCAGCGTTGGGACTAGCGGGCTGATTCCCTACGAGCAGTACTTC. Translating it yields CSVGTSGLIPYEQYF. V is TRBV29-1 and J is TRBJ2-7; 11 bases map to TRBD2. The V and J ends lost 4 bases and 2 bases, in that order; junction bases with no gene match: 7. This CDR3 has 15 amino acids. Germline loops: CDR1 SQVTM, CDR2 ANQGSEA.

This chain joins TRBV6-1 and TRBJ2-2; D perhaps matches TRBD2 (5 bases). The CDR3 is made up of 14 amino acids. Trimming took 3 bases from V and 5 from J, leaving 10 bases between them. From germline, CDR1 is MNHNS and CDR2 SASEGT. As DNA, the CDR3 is TGTGCCAGCAGTGACGCCCCGGGAACCGGGGAGCTGTTTTTT. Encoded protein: CASSDAPGTGELFF.

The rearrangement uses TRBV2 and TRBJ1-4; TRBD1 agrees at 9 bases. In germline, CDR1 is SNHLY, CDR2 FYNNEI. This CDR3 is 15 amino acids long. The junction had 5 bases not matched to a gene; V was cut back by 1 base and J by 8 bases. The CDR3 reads CASSEDRGQGEKLFF. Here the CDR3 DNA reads TGTGCCAGCAGTGAAGATAGAGGACAGGGGGAAAAACTGTTTTTT.

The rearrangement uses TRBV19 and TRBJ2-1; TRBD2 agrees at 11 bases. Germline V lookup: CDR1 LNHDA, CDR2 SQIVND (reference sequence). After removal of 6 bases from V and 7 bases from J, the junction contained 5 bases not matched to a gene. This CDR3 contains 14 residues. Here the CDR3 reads CASRVLAGGNEQFF. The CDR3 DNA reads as TGTGCCAGTAGGGTGTTAGCGGGAGGGAATGAGCAGTTCTTC.

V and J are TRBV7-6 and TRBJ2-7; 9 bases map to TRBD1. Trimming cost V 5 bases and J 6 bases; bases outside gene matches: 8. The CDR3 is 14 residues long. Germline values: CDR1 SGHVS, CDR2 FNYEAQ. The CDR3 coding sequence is TGTGCCAGCAGCGGTCGGGACAGGGTGGGCGAGCAGTACTTC. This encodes CASSGRDRVGEQYF. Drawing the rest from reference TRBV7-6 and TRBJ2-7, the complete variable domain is GAGVSQSPRYKVTKRGQDVALRCDPISGHVSLYWYRQALGQGPEFLTYFNYEAQQDKSGLPNDRFSAERPEGSISTLTIQRTEQRDSAMYRCASSGRDRVGEQYFGPGTRLTVT.

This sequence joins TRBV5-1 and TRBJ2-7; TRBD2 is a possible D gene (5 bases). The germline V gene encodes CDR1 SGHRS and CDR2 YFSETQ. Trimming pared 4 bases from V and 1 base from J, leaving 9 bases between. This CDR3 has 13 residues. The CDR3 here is CASSVGNSYEQYF. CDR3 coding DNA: TGCGCCAGCAGCGTCGGGAATTCCTACGAGCAGTACTTC. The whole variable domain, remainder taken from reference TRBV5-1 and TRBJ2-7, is KAGVTQTPRYLIKTRGQQVTLSCSPISGHRSVSWYQQTPGQGLQFLFEYFSETQRNKGNFPGRFSGRQFSNSRSEMNVSTLELGDSALYLCASSVGNSYEQYFGPGTRLTVT.

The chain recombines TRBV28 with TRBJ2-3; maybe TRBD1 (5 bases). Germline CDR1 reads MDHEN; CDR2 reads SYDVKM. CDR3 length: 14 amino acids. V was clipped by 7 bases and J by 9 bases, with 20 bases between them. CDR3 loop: CASTLRGSGQTQYF. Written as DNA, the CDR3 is TGTGCCAGCACGCTAAGGGGATCAGGGCAAACGCAGTATTTT.

CDR3 residues: CASSVANSGNTIYF. The CDR3 DNA reads as TGTGCCAGCAGCGTAGCCAACTCTGGAAACACCATATATTTT. The V and J genes are TRBV9 and TRBJ1-3; D remains ambiguous. CDR1 is SGDLS and CDR2 is YYNGEE in the germline V gene. The CDR3 contains 14 residues. V lost 0 bases and J 0 bases, leaving 4 bases between the germline ends.

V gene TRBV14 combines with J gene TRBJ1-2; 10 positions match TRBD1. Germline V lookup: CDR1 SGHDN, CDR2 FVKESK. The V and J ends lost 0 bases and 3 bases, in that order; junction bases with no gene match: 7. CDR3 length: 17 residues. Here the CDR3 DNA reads TGTGCCAGCAGCCAAGAAGGACGGACAGGGGGGTACTATGGCTACACCTTC. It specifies CASSQEGRTGGYYGYTF.

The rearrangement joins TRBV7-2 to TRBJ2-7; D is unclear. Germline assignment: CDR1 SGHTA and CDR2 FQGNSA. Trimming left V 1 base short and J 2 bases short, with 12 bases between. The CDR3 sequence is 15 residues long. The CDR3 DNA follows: TGTGCCAGCAGCTTAGTAGCCGGGCAAACCTACGAGCAGTACTTC. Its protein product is CASSLVAGQTYEQYF.